These 5 T cell receptor beta chains originate from one sample sequenced in a study of cytomegalovirus exposure and HLA in healthy donors. Researchers ran the PCR with 60 Vbeta and 13 Jbeta primers. Profiled with immunoSEQ multiplex PCR; TCRdb holds only in-frame clones, not every one. The sample lists roughly 190,000 clones, around two thirds seen once, with around 3.2% in the top ten. The sequenced sample was PBMCs. The receptors here all came from a middle-aged man in good health and CMV-seronegative.

The V gene is TRBV6-4, the J gene TRBJ2-4, with 10 bases fitting TRBD2. Germline CDR1 is MRHNA and CDR2 is SNTAGT. There are 15 residues in the CDR3. J gave up 7 bases and V 3 bases, and 6 bases lay outside the gene matches. CDR3 coding DNA: TGTGCCAGCAGTGAGGCAGCGGGGGGGCTGAACATTCAGTACTTC. Its protein product is CASSEAAGGLNIQYF.

The chain employs TRBV5-1 and TRBJ2-3, with TRBD1 as a possible D gene (6 bases). With 1 base removed from V and 6 bases from J, the gap between germline ends came to 9 bases. CDR3 size: 13 residues. Germline V gene lookup returns CDR1 SGHRS and CDR2 YFSETQ. CDR3 sequence: CASSLTTGDTQYF. In DNA form, the CDR3 reads TGCGCCAGCAGCTTGACCACAGGGGATACGCAGTATTTT.

The rearrangement links TRBV5-1 to TRBJ2-5; a weak D match, TRBD1 (6 bases). Trimming cost V 2 bases and J 5 bases, with 10 bases left between them. The CDR3 runs to 13 residues. CDR1 SGHRS and CDR2 YFSETQ come from the germline V gene. CDR3 sequence (DNA): TGCGCCAGCAGCTTTCAGGGGTCGGAGACCCAGTACTTC. Protein sequence: CASSFQGSETQYF.

The chain joins TRBV5-4 to TRBJ2-7; 7 bases are a match to TRBD1. From germline, CDR1 is SGHNT and CDR2 YYREEE (reference sequence). The CDR3 has 14 amino acids. The trim removed 0 bases at V and 4 bases at J, leaving 4 bases unmatched. CDR3 protein: CASSLEAGGYEQYF. CDR3 nucleotides: TGTGCCAGCAGCTTGGAGGCAGGGGGTTACGAGCAGTACTTC.

This clone has only a few counts. Other DNA sequences within the sample encode an identical CDR3. In DNA form, the CDR3 reads TGCGCCAGCAGCCCGGGACTAGCGGCTGATACGCAGTATTTT. Its protein product is CASSPGLAADTQYF. This chain uses TRBV5-1 with TRBJ2-3, with TRBD2 identical over 11 bases. Germline V gene sequence: CDR1 SGHRS, CDR2 YFSETQ. The CDR3 runs to 14 residues. With 4 bases clipped from V and 6 bases from J, the junction kept 4 bases outside the gene matches.